Here is one T cell receptor beta chain with its context. The entry originates in a study of blood T cell repertoires in COVID-19. At the level of the study: Sites across the United States, Italy and Spain contributed samples from acute and convalescent COVID-19. T cells, B-cell-depleted T cells, or PBMCs provided the cDNA or gDNA that served as material.

The study counted Cohort 3 donors as recovered given two negative PCRs, clearance, or symptom resolution. Germline-derived CDR1 and CDR2 are KGHDR and SFDVKD. The CDR3 is 15 residues long. V gave up 4 bases and J gave up 3 bases, with 14 bases separating them. TCRdb's copy holds only in-frame clones and misses some; the assay was immunoSEQ multiplex PCR. The top ten clones hold 1.5% to 2% of a sample with about 400,000 clones, about 90% of them seen once. The material sequenced was PBMCs or T cells enriched from blood (not recorded which). The clonotype was recovered from a woman between 25 and 40 years old who had recovered from COVID-19. V is TRBV24-1 and J is TRBJ1-1, with D tentatively TRBD1 (6 bases). CDR3 sequence (DNA): TGTGCCACCAGTGAAACAGGGAAGAAGGACACTGAAGCTTTCTTT. This encodes CATSETGKKDTEAFF.